Sequencing of this T cell receptor beta chain was carried out in a study of T cells after yellow fever vaccination. V lost 6 bases to trimming and J lost 10 bases, with 13 bases between them. Germline V gives CDR1 MNHEY, CDR2 SMNVEV (reference sequence). The CDR3 totals 13 residues. A 5'RACE template-switching step, the method used to make TCR cDNA, added a universal primer site and UMIs. TCRdb recomputed calls from the 5' RACE reads with MiXCR, one row per CDR3 protein. The table lists around 320,000 distinct CDR3 sequences, approximately 4.3% of them singletons. The rearrangement links TRBV27 to TRBJ1-6; D unclear. The clonotype comes from a man between 18 and 35 years old who received the YFV17D yellow fever vaccine. Material: PBMCs, obtained 15 days after the yellow fever booster vaccination. Here the CDR3 reads CASRPGWESPLHF. Here the CDR3 DNA reads TGTGCCAGCAGGCCAGGATGGGAATCACCCCTCCACTTT.